These 6 T cell receptor beta chains were all obtained from the same sample, sequenced in a study of T cell responses to AZD1222 COVID-19 vaccine (TCRdb year 2021). This sample's time point label indicates: about 28 days (+/-7) after the second vaccine dose. The library was prepared using the immunoSEQ multiplex PCR assay. TCRdb retrieved this table from immuneACCESS and kept in-frame rearrangements only. Not all clones are present; in checked studies, unresolved V genes account for under half, and no reason is known for the remainder. This sample lists about 150,000 clones; roughly 92% were detected once. Less than 5% of the sample is taken by the ten largest. Source: peripheral blood, taken 28 days after the second AZD1222 dose. These receptors all stem from an adult who received the AZD1222 COVID-19 vaccine.

The sample holds one count of this clone. The V call is TRBV5-1, the J call TRBJ1-5, with D uncertain. The CDR3 has 14 amino acids. V was shortened by 0 bases and J by 6 bases, with 10 bases between the two germline ends. Germline V gene lookup returns CDR1 SGHRS and CDR2 YFSETQ. CDR3 sequence: CASSLGGSGQPQHF. In DNA, the CDR3 is TGCGCCAGCAGCTTGGGGGGTTCGGGTCAGCCCCAGCATTTT.

The V gene is TRBV12-3 or TRBV12-4, the J gene TRBJ1-3, with D hard to call. CDR3 length equals 10 residues. The V gene lost 6 bases and the J gene lost 9 bases, with 6 bases spanning the gap. This CDR3 is CASRQSTIYF. DNA of the CDR3: TGTGCCAGCAGGCAAAGCACCATATATTTT.

V gene TRBV7-2 combines with J gene TRBJ2-5; TRBD2 might be the D (5 bases). Germline V gene lookup returns CDR1 SGHTA and CDR2 FQGNSA. Deletions cut 4 bases from V and 2 bases from J, with 8 bases between. The CDR3 covers 13 residues. The CDR3 protein is CASSSDFQETQYF. CDR3 nucleotides: TGTGCCAGCAGCTCGGACTTTCAAGAGACCCAGTACTTC.

This chain connects TRBV14 to TRBJ1-1; no clear D. In germline, CDR1 is SGHDN, CDR2 FVKESK. V lost 3 bases and J 5 bases, leaving 10 bases between the germline ends. This CDR3 region has 13 residues. In DNA, the CDR3 is TGTGCCAGCAGCCAGTCTTTAAGTACTGAAGCTTTCTTT. Amino acids: CASSQSLSTEAFF.

The V and J genes are TRBV2 and TRBJ1-1; D remains unclear. Trimming removed 10 bases from V and 1 base from J, with 13 bases in between. This CDR3 has 13 residues. Per germline, CDR1 SNHLY and CDR2 FYNNEI. In DNA, the CDR3 is TGTGCCACTAACATAGAGGGGAACACTGAAGCTTTCTTT. It translates to CATNIEGNTEAFF.

The V call is TRBV27, the J call TRBJ2-7; D gene unclear. Germline V gives CDR1 MNHEY, CDR2 SMNVEV (reference sequence). The CDR3 sequence is 15 residues long. Trimming pared 5 bases from V and 3 bases from J, leaving 17 bases between. As DNA, the CDR3 is TGTGCCAGCAGTCCCTCCTACACAAAAATCTACGAGCAGTACTTC. Translating it yields CASSPSYTKIYEQYF.